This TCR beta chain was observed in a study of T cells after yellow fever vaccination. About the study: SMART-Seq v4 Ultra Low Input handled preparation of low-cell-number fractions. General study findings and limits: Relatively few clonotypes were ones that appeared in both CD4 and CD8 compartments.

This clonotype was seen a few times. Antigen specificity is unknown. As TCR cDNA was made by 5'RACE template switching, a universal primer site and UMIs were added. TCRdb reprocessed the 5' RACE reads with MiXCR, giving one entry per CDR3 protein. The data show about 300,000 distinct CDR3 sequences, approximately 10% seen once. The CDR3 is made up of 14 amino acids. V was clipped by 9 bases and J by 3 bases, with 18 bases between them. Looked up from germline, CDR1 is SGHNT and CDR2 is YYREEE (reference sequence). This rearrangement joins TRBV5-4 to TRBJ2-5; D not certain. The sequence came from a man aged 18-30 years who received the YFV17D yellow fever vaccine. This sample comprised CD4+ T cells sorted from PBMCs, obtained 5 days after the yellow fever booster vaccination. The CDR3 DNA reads TGTGCCACCCGCCCCGGCCAGGCCGAAGAGACCCAGTACTTC. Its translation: CATRPGQAEETQYF.